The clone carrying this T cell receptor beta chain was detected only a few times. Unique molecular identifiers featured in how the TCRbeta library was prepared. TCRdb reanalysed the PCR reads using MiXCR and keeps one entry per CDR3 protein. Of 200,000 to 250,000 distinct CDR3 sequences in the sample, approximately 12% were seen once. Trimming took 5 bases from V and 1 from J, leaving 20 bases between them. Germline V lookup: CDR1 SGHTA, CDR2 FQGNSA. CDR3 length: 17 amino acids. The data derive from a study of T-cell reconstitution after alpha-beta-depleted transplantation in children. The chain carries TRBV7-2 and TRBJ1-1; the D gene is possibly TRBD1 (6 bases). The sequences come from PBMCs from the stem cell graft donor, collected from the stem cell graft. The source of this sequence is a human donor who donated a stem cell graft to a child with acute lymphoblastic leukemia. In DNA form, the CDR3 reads TGTGCCAGCAGCCACGGGGGGCTTCGGGATAAGAACACTGAAGCTTTCTTT. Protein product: CASSHGGLRDKNTEAFF.